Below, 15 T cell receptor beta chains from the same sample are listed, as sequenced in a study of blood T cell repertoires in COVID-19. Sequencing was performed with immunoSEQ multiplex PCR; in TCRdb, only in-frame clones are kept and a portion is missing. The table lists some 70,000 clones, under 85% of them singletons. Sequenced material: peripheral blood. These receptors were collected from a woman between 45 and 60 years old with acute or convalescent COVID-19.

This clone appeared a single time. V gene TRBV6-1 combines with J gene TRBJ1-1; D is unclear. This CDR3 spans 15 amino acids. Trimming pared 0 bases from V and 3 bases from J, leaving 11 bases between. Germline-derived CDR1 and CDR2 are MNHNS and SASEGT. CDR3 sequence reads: CASSEAFVGDTEAFF. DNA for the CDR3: TGTGCCAGCAGTGAAGCCTTTGTCGGGGACACTGAAGCTTTCTTT.

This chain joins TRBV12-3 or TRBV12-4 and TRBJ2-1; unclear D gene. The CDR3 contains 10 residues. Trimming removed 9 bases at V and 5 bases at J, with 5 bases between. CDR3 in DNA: TGTGCCAGTCGCGACAATGAGCAGTTCTTC. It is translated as CASRDNEQFF.

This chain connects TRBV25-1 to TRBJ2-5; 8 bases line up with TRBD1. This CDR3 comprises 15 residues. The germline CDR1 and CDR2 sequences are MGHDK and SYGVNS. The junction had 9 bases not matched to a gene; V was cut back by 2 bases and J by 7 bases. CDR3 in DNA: TGTGCCAGCAGTGAACACTCACAGGGGGTGGGGACCCAGTACTTC. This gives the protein CASSEHSQGVGTQYF.

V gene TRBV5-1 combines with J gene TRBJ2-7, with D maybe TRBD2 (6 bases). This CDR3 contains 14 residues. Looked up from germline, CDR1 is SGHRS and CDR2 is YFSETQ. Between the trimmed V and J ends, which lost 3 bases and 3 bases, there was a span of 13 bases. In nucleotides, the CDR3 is TGCGCCAGCAGCTACCGGGACTCTTACTACGAGCAGTACTTC. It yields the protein CASSYRDSYYEQYF. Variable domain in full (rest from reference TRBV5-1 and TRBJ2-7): KAGVTQTPRYLIKTRGQQVTLSCSPISGHRSVSWYQQTPGQGLQFLFEYFSETQRNKGNFPGRFSGRQFSNSRSEMNVSTLELGDSALYLCASSYRDSYYEQYFGPGTRLTVT.

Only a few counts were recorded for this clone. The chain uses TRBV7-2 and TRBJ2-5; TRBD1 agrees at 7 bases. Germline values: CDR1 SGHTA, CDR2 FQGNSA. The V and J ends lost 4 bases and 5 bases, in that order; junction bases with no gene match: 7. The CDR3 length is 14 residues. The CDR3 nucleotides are TGTGCCAGCAGCTCAAACAGGGGAGTGGAGACCCAGTACTTC. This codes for CASSSNRGVETQYF.

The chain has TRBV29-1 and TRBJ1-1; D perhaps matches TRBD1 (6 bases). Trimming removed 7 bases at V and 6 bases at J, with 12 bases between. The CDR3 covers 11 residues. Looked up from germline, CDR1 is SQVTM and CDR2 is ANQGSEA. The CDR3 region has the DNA TGCAGCGGTTTACAGGGTTCTGAAGCTTTCTTT. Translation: CSGLQGSEAFF.

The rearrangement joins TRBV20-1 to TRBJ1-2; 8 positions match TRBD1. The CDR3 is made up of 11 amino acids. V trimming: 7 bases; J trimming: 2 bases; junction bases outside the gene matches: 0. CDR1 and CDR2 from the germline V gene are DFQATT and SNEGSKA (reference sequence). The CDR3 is CSGQGNYGYTF. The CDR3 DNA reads TGCAGTGGACAGGGGAACTATGGCTACACCTTC.

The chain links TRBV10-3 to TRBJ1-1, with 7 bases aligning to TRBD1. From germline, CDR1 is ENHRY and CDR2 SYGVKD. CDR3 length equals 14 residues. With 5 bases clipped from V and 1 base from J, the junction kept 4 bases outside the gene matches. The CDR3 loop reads CAISTGTANTEAFF. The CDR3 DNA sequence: TGTGCCATCAGTACCGGGACAGCGAACACTGAAGCTTTCTTT.

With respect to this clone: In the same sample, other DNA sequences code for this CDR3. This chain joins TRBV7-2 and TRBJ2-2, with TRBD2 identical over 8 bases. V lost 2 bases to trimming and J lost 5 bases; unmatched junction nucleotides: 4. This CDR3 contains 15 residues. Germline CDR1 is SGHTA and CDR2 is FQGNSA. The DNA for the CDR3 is TGTGCCAGCAGCTTACGGGGGGGCGGGACCGGGGAGCTGTTTTTT. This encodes CASSLRGGGTGELFF. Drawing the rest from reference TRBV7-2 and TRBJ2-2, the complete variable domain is GAGVSQSPSNKVTEKGKDVELRCDPISGHTALYWYRQSLGQGLEFLIYFQGNSAPDKSGLPSDRFSAERTGGSVSTLTIQRTQQEDSAVYLCASSLRGGGTGELFFGEGSRLTVL.

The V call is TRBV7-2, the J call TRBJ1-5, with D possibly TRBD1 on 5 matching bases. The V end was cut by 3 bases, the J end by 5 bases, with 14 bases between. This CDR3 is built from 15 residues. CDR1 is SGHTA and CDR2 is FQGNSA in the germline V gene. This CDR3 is CASSLSPGGDQPQHF. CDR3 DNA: TGTGCCAGCAGCTTGTCCCCCGGGGGGGATCAGCCCCAGCATTTT.

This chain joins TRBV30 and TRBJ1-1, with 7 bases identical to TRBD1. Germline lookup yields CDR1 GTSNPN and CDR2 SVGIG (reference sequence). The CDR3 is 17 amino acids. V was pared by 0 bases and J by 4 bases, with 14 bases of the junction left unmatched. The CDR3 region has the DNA TGTGCCTGGAGTGTACGGCAAGGGGGCCCCCGGGGCACTGAAGCTTTCTTT. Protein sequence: CAWSVRQGGPRGTEAFF.

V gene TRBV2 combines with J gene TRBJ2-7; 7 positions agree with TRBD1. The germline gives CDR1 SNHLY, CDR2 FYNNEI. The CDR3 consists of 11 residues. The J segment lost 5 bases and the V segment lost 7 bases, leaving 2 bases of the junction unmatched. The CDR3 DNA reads TGTGCCAGCAATACAGGGGACGAGCAGTACTTC. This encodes CASNTGDEQYF.

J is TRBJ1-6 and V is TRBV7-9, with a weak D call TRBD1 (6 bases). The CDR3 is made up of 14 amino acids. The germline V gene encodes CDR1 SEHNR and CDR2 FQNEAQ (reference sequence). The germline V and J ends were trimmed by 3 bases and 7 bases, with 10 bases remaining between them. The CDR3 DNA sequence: TGTGCCAGCAGCTTGGGGGGGCAGAATTCACCCCTCCACTTT. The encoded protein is CASSLGGQNSPLHF. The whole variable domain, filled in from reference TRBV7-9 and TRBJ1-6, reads DTGVSQNPRHKITKRGQNVTFRCDPISEHNRLYWYRQTLGQGPEFLTYFQNEAQLEKSRLLSDRFSAERPKGSFSTLEIQRTEQGDSAMYLCASSLGGQNSPLHFGNGTRLTVT.

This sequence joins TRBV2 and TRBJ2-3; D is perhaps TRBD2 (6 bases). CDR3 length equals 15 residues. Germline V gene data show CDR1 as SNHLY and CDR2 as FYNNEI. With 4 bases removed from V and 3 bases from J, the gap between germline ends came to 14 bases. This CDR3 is CASSGGLGGTDTQYF. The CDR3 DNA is TGTGCCAGCAGTGGGGGATTAGGAGGGACAGATACGCAGTATTTT. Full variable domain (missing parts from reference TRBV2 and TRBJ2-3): EPEVTQTPSHQVTQMGQEVILRCVPISNHLYFYWYRQILGQKVEFLVSFYNNEISEKSEIFDDQFSVERPDGSNFTLKIRSTKLEDSAMYFCASSGGLGGTDTQYFGPGTRLTVL.

DNA for the CDR3: TGCGCCACCGCAGGCGACAGCTCCTACGAGCAGTACTTC. The encoded protein is CATAGDSSYEQYF. This chain links TRBV10-2 with TRBJ2-7; possible D gene TRBD1, 5 bases. Germline values: CDR1 WSHSY, CDR2 SAAADI. CDR3 size: 13 residues. Trimming shortened V by 10 bases and J by 0 bases, and 13 bases separated the two germline ends.